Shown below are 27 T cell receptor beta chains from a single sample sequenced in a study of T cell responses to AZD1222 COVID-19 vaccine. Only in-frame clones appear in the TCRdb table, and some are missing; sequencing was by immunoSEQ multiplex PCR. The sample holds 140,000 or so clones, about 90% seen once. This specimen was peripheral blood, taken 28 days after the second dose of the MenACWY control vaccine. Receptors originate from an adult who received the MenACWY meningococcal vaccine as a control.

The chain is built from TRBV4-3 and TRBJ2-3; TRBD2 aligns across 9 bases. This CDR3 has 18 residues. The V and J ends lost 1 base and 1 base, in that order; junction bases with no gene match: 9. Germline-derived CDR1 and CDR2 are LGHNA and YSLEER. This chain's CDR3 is CASSQVLLAGLGTDTQYF. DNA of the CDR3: TGCGCCAGCAGCCAAGTCTTGCTAGCGGGGTTAGGCACAGATACGCAGTATTTT.

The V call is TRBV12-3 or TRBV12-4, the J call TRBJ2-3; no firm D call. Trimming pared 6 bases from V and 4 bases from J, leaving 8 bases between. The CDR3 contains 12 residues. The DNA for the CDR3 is TGTGCCAGCAGACTCTCGGCAGATACGCAGTATTTT. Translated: CASRLSADTQYF.

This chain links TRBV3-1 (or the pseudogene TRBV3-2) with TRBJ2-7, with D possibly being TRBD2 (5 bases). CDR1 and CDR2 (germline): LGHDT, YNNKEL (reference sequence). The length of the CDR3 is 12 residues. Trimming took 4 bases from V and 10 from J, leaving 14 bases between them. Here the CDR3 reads CASSPGSRQQYF. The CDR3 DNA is TGTGCCAGCAGCCCGGGGAGCAGACAACAGTACTTC.

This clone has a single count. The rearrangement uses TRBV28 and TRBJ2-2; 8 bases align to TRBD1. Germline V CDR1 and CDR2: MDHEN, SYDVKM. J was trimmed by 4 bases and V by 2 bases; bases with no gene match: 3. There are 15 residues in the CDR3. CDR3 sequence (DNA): TGTGCCAGCAGTTTAGCAGGGGGCCCCACCGGGGAGCTGTTTTTT. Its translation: CASSLAGGPTGELFF.

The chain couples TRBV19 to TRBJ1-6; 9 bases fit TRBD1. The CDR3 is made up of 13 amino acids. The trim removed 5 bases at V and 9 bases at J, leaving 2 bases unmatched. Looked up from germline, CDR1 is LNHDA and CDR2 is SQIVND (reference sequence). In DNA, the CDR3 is TGTGCCAGTAGTCCGACAGGGGGTTCACCCCTCCACTTT. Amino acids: CASSPTGGSPLHF.

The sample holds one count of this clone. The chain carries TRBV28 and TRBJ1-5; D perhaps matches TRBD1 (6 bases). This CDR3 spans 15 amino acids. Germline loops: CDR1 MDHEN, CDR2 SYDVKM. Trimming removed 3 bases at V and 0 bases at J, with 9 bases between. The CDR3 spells CASSLSGDSNQPQHF. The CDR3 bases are TGTGCCAGCAGTTTGTCAGGGGATAGCAATCAGCCCCAGCATTTT.

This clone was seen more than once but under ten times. The CDR3 DNA is TGTGCCAGCAGTCTCAAGACAGGGGGTGAAGCTTTCTTT. Protein product: CASSLKTGGEAFF. The chain has TRBV28 and TRBJ1-1; 9 bases agree with TRBD1. The CDR3 is 13 amino acids. CDR1 and CDR2 (germline): MDHEN, SYDVKM. J was trimmed by 7 bases and V by 5 bases; bases with no gene match: 5.

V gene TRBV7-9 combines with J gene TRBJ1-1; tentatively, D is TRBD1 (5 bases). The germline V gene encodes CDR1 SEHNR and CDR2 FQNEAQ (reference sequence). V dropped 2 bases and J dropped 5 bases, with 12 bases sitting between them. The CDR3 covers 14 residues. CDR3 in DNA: TGTGCCAGCAGCTTAAATCGGGGGGAAACTGAAGCTTTCTTT. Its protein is CASSLNRGETEAFF.

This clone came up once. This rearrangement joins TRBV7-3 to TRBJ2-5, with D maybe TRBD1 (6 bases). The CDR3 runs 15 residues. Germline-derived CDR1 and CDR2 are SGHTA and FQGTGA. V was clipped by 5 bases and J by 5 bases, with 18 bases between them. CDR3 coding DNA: TGTGCCAGCAGCATTACAGGGTTCGCTTGGGAGACCCAGTACTTC. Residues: CASSITGFAWETQYF.

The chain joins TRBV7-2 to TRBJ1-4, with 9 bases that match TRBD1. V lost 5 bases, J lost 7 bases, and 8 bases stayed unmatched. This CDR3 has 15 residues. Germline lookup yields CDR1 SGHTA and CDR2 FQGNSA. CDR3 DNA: TGTGCCAGCAGCCCGGGGACAGGGATTAGTGAAAAACTGTTTTTT. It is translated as CASSPGTGISEKLFF.

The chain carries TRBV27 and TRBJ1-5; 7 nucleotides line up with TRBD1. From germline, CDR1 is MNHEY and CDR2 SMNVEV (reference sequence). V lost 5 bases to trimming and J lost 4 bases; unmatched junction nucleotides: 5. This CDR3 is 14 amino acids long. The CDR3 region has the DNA TGTGCCAGCAGTAAACAGACAGGGAATCAGCCCCAGCATTTT. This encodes CASSKQTGNQPQHF.

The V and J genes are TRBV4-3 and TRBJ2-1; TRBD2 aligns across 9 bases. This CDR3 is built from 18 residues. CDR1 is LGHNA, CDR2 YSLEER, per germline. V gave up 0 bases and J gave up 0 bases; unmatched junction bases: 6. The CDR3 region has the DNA TGCGCCAGCAGCCAAGAACTAGCGGGCATGAGCTCCTACAATGAGCAGTTCTTC. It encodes CASSQELAGMSSYNEQFF.

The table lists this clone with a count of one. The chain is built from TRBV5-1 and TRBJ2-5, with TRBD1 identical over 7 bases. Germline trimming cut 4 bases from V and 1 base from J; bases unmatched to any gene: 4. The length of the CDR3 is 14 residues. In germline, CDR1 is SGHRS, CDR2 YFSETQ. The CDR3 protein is CASSVGDSQETQYF. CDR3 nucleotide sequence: TGCGCCAGCAGCGTGGGGGACAGCCAAGAGACCCAGTACTTC.

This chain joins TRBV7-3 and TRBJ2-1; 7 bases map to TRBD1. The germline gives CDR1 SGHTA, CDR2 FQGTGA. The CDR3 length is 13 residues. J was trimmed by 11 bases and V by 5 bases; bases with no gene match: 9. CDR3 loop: CASSPLEQGQQFF. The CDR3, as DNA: TGTGCCAGCAGCCCACTCGAACAGGGGCAGCAGTTCTTC.

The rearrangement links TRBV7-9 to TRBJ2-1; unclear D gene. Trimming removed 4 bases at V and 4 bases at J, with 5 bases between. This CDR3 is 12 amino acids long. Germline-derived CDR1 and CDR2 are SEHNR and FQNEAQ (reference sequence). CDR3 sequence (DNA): TGTGCCAGCAGCTCAGAATACAATGAGCAGTTCTTC. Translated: CASSSEYNEQFF.

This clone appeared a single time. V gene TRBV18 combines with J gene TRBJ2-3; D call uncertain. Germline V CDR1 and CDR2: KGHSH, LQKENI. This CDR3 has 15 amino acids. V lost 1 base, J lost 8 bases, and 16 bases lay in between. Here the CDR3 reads CASSPRDTTIVTQYF. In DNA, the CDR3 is TGTGCCAGCTCACCACGAGACACGACCATAGTTACGCAGTATTTT. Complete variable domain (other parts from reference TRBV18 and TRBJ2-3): NAGVMQNPRHLVRRRGQEARLRCSPMKGHSHVYWYRQLPEEGLKFMVYLQKENIIDESGMPKERFSAEFPKEGPSILRIQQVVRGDSAAYFCASSPRDTTIVTQYFGPGTRLTVL.

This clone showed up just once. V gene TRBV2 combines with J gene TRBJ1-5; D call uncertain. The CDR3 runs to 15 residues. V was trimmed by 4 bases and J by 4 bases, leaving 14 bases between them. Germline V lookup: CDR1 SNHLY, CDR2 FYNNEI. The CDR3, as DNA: TGTGCCAGCAGTGCCGCGCATGGCGGGAATCAGCCCCAGCATTTT. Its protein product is CASSAAHGGNQPQHF.

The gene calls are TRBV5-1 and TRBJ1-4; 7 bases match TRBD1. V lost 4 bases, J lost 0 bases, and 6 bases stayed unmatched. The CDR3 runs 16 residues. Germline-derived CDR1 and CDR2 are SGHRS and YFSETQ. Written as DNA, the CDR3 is TGCGCCAGCAGCCAAGGGACAGTCCCAACTAATGAAAAACTGTTTTTT. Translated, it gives CASSQGTVPTNEKLFF.

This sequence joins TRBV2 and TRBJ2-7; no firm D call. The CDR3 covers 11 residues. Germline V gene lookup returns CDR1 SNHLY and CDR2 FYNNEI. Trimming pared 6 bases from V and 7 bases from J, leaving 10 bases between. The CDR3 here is CASSDPVEQYF. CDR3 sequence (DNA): TGTGCCAGCAGCGACCCGGTTGAGCAGTACTTC.

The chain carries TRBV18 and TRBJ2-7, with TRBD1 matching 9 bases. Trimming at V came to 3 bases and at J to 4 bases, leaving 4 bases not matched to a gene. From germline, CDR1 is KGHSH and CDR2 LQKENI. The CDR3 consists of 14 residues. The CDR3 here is CASSPGTGYYEQYF. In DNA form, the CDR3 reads TGTGCCAGCTCACCCGGGACAGGGTATTACGAGCAGTACTTC.

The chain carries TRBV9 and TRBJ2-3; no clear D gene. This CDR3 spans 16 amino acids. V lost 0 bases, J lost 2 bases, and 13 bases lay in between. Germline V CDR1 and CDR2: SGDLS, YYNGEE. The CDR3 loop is CASSVGSSVTTDTQYF. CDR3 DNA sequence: TGTGCCAGCAGCGTAGGTAGCTCGGTAACCACAGATACGCAGTATTTT.

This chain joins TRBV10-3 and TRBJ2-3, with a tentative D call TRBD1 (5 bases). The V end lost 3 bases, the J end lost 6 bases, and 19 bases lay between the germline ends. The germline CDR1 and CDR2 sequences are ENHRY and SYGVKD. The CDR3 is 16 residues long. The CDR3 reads CAISEGLLTEPDTQYF. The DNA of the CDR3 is TGTGCCATCAGTGAAGGATTATTGACAGAACCGGATACGCAGTATTTT.

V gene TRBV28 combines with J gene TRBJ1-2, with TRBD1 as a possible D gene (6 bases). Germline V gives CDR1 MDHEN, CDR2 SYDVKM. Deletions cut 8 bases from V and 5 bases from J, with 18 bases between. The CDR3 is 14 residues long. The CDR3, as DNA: TGTGCCAGCTCACTAGGGGGGGCAGTTTATGGCTACACCTTC. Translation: CASSLGGAVYGYTF.

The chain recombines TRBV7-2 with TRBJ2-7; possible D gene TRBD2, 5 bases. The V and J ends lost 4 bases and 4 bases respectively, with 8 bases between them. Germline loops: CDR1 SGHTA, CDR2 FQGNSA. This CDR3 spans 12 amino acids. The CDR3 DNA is TGTGCCAGCAGCTCGGGGTGGTACGAGCAGTACTTC. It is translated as CASSSGWYEQYF.

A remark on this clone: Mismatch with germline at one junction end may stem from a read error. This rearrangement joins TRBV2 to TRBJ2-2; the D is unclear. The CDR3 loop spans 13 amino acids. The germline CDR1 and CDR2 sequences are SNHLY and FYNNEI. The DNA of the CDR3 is TGTGCCAGCAGTGTATTCAACAACGGGGAGCTGTTTTTT. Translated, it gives CASSVFNNGELFF.

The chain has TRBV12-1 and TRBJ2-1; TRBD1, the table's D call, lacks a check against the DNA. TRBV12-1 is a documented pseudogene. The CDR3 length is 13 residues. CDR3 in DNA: TGTGCCAGCAGCTTTGCCAGGAACAATGAGCAGTTCTTC. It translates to CASSFARNNEQFF.

The CDR3 loop reads CATSRRADTQYF. The CDR3 DNA reads TGTGCCACCAGTAGACGCGCAGATACGCAGTATTTT. V and J are TRBV24-1 and TRBJ2-3; D not resolved. The germline V gene encodes CDR1 KGHDR and CDR2 SFDVKD. This CDR3 comprises 12 residues. V dropped 6 bases and J dropped 4 bases, with 7 bases sitting between them.